The entry below gives a single T cell receptor beta chain sequence along with its context. These data originate in a study of memory CD4+ T cells and cytomegalovirus serostatus. The data were produced by immunoSEQ multiplex PCR, yet TCRdb's version contains in-frame clones alone and is incomplete. This table has tens of thousands of clones, 78% appearing once. Single viable CD3+CD4+CD8-CD45RO+ cells were sorted as the memory CD4+ T cells. CDR1 is GTSNPN, CDR2 SVGIG, per germline (reference sequence). The ends were cut back, 3 bases at V and 2 bases at J, with 10 bases in the middle. This CDR3 region has 13 residues.

The chain links TRBV30 to TRBJ2-5; D perhaps matches TRBD2 (5 bases). The receptor was isolated from an adult in good health and CMV-seronegative. The sequenced sample was memory CD4+ T cells from blood. The CDR3 spells CAWSLGDQETQYF. The CDR3 DNA sequence: TGTGCCTGGAGCCTCGGGGATCAAGAGACCCAGTACTTC.